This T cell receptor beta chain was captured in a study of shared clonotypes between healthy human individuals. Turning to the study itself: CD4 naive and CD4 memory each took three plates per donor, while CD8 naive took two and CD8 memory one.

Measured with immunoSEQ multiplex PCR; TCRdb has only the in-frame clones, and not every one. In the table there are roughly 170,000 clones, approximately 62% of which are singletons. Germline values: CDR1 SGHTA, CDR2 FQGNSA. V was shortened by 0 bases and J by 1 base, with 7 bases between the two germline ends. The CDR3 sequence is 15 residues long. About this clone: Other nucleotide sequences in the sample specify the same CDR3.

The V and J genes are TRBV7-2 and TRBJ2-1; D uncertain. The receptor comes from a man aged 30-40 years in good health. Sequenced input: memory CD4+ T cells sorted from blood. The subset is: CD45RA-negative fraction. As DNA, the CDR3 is TGTGCCAGCAGCTTAGCCCGAGGATCCTACAATGAGCAGTTCTTC. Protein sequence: CASSLARGSYNEQFF.